This is a list of T cell receptor beta chains from one sample in a study of cytomegalovirus exposure and HLA in healthy donors. Generated by immunoSEQ multiplex PCR, the TCRdb table keeps only in-frame clones and is missing some. The sample holds 110,000 or so clones, 85% seen once. What was sequenced was PBMCs. These TCRs come from a woman aged 25 to 39 in good health and CMV-seronegative. CDR3s include the opening cysteine and the closing phenylalanine or tryptophan. A D gene is named only where the DNA matches it firmly. Size is stated for part of the rows, as once, few or many counts, or as a class when the clone is expanded.

D	V	size	J	CDR3	DNA
.	TRBV7-9	.	TRBJ2-7	CASSLSLVSSYEQYF	TGTGCCAGCAGCTTAAGTCTGGTGAGCTCCTACGAGCAGTACTTC
TRBD1	TRBV7-2	.	TRBJ1-2	CASSQGPGQSYGYTF	TGCGCCAGCAGCCAAGGTCCGGGACAGAGTTATGGCTACACCTTC
.	TRBV6-6	.	TRBJ1-2	CASSPRTVPNYGYTF	TGTGCCAGCAGCCCCAGGACAGTCCCAAACTATGGCTACACCTTC
.	TRBV5-1	.	TRBJ2-1	CASSLAVSLNEQFF	TGCGCCAGCAGCTTGGCCGTTAGTCTTAATGAGCAGTTCTTC
.	TRBV5-1	.	TRBJ2-3	CASSLLEDTDTQYF	TGCGCCAGCAGCTTGCTCGAGGACACAGATACGCAGTATTTT
.	TRBV30	.	TRBJ1-1	CAWRRNTEAFF	TGTGCCTGGAGGCGGAACACTGAAGCTTTCTTT
TRBD2	TRBV9	.	TRBJ2-1	CASSETSGGYNEQFF	TGTGCCAGCAGTGAAACTAGCGGGGGCTACAATGAGCAGTTCTTC
.	TRBV7-9	once	TRBJ1-4	CASSAGTTTTNEKLFF	TGTGCCAGCAGCGCAGGAACGACAACAACTAATGAAAAACTGTTTTTT
TRBD1	TRBV6-1	.	TRBJ2-7	CASRNLDRGLHEQYF	TGTGCCAGCAGAAACCTGGACAGGGGTCTCCACGAGCAGTACTTC
TRBD1	TRBV2	.	TRBJ1-2	CASSEIGDRGPSGYTF	TGTGCCAGCAGCGAAATAGGGGACAGGGGACCGTCCGGCTACACCTTC
TRBD1	TRBV6-5	.	TRBJ1-2	CASRDGQDLNYGYTF	TGTGCCAGCAGGGACGGACAGGACCTCAACTATGGCTACACCTTC
TRBD1	TRBV5-1	once	TRBJ1-6	CASSTGQGYNSPLHF	TGCGCCAGCAGCACGGGACAGGGGTATAATTCACCCCTCCACTTT
TRBD1	TRBV18	once	TRBJ2-7	CASSQGGSGTGHYEQYF	TGTGCCAGCTCCCAAGGGGGTTCCGGGACAGGCCATTACGAGCAGTACTTC
TRBD2	TRBV30	.	TRBJ2-3	CAWSLAGNTDTQYF	TGTGCCTGGAGCCTAGCGGGGAACACAGATACGCAGTATTTT
TRBD2	TRBV5-1	.	TRBJ2-7	CASSLRGVGNEQYF	TGCGCCAGCAGCTTACGGGGGGTAGGGAACGAGCAGTACTTC
TRBD1	TRBV7-9	.	TRBJ1-5	CASSLTGGVNQPQHF	TGTGCCAGCAGCCTTACAGGGGGCGTTAATCAGCCCCAGCATTTT
TRBD1	TRBV30	.	TRBJ1-4	CAWSRSGGVGEKLFF	TGTGCCTGGAGTCGGTCAGGGGGAGTCGGTGAAAAACTGTTTTTT
.	TRBV20-1	.	TRBJ2-5	CSGLVAETQYF	TGCAGTGGTCTGGTTGCGGAGACCCAGTACTTC
.	TRBV5-3	.	TRBJ2-3	CARSLALTGYDTDTQYF	TGTGCCAGAAGCTTGGCCCTTACAGGTTATGACACAGATACGCAGTATTTT
.	TRBV6-6	.	TRBJ2-7	CASSVQWGVYEQYF	TGTGCCAGCAGTGTCCAGTGGGGGGTCTACGAGCAGTACTTC
.	TRBV21-1	few	TRBJ1-4	CASSSQGSQGAQEKLFF	TGTGCCAGCAGCTCCCAAGGGTCCCAGGGGGCTCAGGAAAAACTGTTTTTT
.	TRBV7-6	.	TRBJ2-5	CASSKWTGETQYF	TGTGCCAGCAGCAAGTGGACTGGCGAGACCCAGTACTTC
.	TRBV25-1	.	TRBJ1-1	CASSDPGRGGTEAFF	TGTGCCAGCAGTGACCCAGGGAGGGGTGGCACTGAAGCTTTCTTT
TRBD1	TRBV29-1	.	TRBJ2-7	CSVDHGTGGDEQYF	TGCAGCGTTGACCATGGGACAGGGGGCGATGAGCAGTACTTC
.	TRBV7-7	once	TRBJ2-5	CALGPPTQYF	TGTGCCCTGGGGCCGCCGACCCAGTACTTC
.	TRBV19	few	TRBJ1-2	CASSVDRLRGGYTF	TGTGCCAGTAGTGTCGACAGGCTCCGGGGTGGCTACACCTTC
.	TRBV10-2	.	TRBJ2-7	CASSEQLRNEQYF	TGCGCCAGCAGTGAACAGCTCAGGAACGAGCAGTACTTC
.	TRBV7-2	.	TRBJ1-2	CASSLTAQGGDGYTF	TGTGCCAGCAGCTTAACCGCCCAGGGAGGTGATGGCTACACCTTC
TRBD1	TRBV30	.	TRBJ2-1	CAWRGQGPNEQFF	TGTGCCTGGAGAGGACAGGGCCCGAATGAGCAGTTCTTC
TRBD2	TRBV5-1	.	TRBJ2-1	CASSLVGLAGGAKYEQFF	TGCGCCAGCAGCTTGGTTGGCCTAGCCGGGGGGGCCAAGTATGAGCAGTTCTTC
TRBD2	TRBV5-1	.	TRBJ2-2	CASSLAGLAGGRGTGELFF	TGCGCCAGCAGCTTGGCCGGACTAGCGGGGGGGCGAGGCACCGGGGAGCTGTTTTTT
.	TRBV9	once	TRBJ1-1	CASSVVRGVNTEAFF	TGTGCCAGCAGCGTAGTAAGGGGCGTGAACACTGAAGCTTTCTTT
TRBD2	TRBV6-1	once	TRBJ2-5	CASKGLAGHQETQYF	TGTGCCAGCAAGGGACTAGCGGGGCACCAAGAGACCCAGTACTTC
.	TRBV7-8	once	TRBJ2-3	CASSLTGQVDTQYF	TGTGCCAGCAGCTTAACAGGGCAGGTGGATACGCAGTATTTT
.	TRBV7-9	.	TRBJ2-7	CASSLAAGPYEQYF	TGTGCCAGCAGCTTAGCCGCAGGGCCCTACGAGCAGTACTTC
TRBD1	TRBV5-1	once	TRBJ1-1	CASSGQGGNTEAFF	TGCGCCAGCAGCGGACAGGGAGGGAACACTGAAGCTTTCTTT
TRBD2	TRBV29-1	.	TRBJ2-3	CSVELLAGGPDTQYF	TGCAGCGTAGAACTCCTAGCGGGGGGCCCCGATACGCAGTATTTT
TRBD2	TRBV27	once	TRBJ2-2	CASSLLAGPNTGELFF	TGTGCCAGCAGTTTGTTAGCGGGTCCGAACACCGGGGAGCTGTTTTTT
.	TRBV7-9	.	TRBJ1-4	CASSLSAGDEKLFF	TGTGCCAGCAGCTTATCAGCAGGGGATGAAAAACTGTTTTTT
.	TRBV7-6	.	TRBJ2-1	CASSLGADEQFF	TGTGCCAGCAGCCTAGGGGCCGATGAGCAGTTCTTC
.	TRBV14	.	TRBJ1-1	CASSQDAGEAFF	TGTGCCAGCAGCCAAGACGCGGGGGAAGCTTTCTTT